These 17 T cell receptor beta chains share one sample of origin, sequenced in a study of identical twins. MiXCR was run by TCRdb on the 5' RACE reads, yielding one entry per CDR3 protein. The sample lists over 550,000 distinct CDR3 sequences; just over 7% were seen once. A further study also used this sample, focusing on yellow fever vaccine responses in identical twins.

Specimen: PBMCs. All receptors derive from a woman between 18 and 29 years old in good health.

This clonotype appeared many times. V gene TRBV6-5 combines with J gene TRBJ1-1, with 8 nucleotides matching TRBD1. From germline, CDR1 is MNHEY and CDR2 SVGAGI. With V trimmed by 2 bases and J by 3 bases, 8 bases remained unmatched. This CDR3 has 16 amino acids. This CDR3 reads CASSYPRGQGYTEAFF. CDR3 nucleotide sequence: TGTGCCAGCAGTTACCCCCGAGGACAGGGCTACACTGAAGCTTTCTTT.

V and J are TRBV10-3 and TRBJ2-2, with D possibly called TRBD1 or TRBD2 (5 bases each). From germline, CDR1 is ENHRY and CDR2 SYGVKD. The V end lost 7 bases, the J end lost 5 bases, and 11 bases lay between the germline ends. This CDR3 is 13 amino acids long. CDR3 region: CAITSEGTGELFF. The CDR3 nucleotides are TGTGCCATCACCAGCGAGGGGACCGGGGAGCTGTTTTTT.

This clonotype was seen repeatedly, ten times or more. The CDR3 DNA reads TGCGCCAGCAGGGATCCGGGACAGCCTCAGCCCCAGCATTTT. Protein: CASRDPGQPQPQHF. This rearrangement joins TRBV10-2 to TRBJ1-5; 7 bases line up with TRBD1. The CDR3 runs 14 residues. V lost 6 bases, J lost 6 bases, and 8 bases stayed unmatched. The germline CDR1 and CDR2 sequences are WSHSY and SAAADI.

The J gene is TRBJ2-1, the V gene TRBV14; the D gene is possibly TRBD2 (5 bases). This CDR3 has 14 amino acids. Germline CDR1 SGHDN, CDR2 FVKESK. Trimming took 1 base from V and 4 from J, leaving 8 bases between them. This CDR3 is CASSQVGEYNEQFF. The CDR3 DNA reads TGTGCCAGCAGCCAAGTCGGGGAATACAATGAGCAGTTCTTC.

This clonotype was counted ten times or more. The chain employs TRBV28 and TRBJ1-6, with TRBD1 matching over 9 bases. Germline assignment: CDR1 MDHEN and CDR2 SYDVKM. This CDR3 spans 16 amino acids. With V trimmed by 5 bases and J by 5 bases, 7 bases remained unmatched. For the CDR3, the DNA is TGTGCCAGCAGTCTTCTTCGGACAGGGGATAATTCACCCCTCCACTTT. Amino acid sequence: CASSLLRTGDNSPLHF.

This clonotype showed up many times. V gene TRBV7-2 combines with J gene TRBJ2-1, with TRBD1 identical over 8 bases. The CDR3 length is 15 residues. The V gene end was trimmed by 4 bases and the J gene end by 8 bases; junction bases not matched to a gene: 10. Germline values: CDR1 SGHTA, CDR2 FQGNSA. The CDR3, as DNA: TGTGCCAGCAGCTCAGACAGGGGTATGGGGCATGAGCAGTTCTTC. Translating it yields CASSSDRGMGHEQFF.

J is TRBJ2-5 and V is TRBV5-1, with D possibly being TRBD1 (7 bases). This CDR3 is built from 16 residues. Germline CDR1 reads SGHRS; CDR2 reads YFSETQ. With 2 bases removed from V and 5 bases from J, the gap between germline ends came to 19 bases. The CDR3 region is CASSFGGTASQETQYF. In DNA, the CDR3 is TGCGCCAGCAGCTTTGGCGGGACAGCCTCACAGGAGACCCAGTACTTC.

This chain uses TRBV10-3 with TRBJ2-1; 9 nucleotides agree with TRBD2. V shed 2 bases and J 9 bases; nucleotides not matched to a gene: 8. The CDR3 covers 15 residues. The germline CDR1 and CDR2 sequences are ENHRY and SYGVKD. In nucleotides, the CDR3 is TGTGCCATCAGTGAGGGGGGACTAGCTCTGGCTGAGCAGTTCTTC. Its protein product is CAISEGGLALAEQFF.

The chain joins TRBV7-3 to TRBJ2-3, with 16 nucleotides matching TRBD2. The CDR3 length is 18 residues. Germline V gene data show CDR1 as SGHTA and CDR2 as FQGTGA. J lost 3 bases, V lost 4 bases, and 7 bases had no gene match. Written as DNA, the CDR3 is TGTGCCAGCAGCTCAGGGACTAGCGGGAGGGCCTGGACAGATACGCAGTATTTT. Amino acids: CASSSGTSGRAWTDTQYF.

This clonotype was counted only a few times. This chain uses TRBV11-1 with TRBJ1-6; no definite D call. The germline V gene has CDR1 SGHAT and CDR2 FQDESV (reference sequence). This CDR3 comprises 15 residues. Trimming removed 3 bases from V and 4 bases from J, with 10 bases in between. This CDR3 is CASSFGRSYNSPLHF. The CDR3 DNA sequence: TGTGCCAGCAGCTTCGGCAGGAGTTATAATTCACCCCTCCACTTT.

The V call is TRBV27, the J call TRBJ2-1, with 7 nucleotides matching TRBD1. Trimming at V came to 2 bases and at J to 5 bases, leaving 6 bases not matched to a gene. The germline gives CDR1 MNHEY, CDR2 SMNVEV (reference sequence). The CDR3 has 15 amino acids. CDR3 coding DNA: TGTGCCAGCAGTTTAGAGAGGGGGCCACACAATGAGCAGTTCTTC. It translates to CASSLERGPHNEQFF.

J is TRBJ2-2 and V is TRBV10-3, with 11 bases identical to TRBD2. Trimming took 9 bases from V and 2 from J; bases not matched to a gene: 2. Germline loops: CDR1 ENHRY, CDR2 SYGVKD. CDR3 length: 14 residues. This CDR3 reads CAILAGENTGELFF. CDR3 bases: TGTGCCATACTAGCGGGGGAAAACACCGGGGAGCTGTTTTTT.

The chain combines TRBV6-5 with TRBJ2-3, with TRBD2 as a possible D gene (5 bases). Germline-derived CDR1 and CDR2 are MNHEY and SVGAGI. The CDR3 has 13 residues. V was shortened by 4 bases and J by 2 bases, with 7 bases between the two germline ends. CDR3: CASSSSFTDTQYF. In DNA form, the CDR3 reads TGTGCCAGCAGTTCTAGCTTCACAGATACGCAGTATTTT.

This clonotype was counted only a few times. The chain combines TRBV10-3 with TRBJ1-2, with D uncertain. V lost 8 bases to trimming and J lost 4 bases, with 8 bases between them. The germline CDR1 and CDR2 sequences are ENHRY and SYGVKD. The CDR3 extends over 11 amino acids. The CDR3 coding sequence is TGTGCCATCTATAAGGGCTATGGCTACACCTTC. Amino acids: CAIYKGYGYTF.

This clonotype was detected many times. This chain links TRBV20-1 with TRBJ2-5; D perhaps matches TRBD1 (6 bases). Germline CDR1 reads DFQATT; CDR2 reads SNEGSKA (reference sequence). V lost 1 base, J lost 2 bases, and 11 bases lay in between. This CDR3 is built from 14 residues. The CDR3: CSARGGTLQETQYF. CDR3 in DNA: TGCAGTGCTAGAGGGGGGACACTACAAGAGACCCAGTACTTC.

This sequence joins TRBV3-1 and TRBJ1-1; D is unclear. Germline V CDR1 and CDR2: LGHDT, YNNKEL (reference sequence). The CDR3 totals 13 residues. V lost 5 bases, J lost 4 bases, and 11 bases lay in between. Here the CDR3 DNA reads TGTGCCAGCAGCGGACGCCCGATCACTGAAGCTTTCTTT. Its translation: CASSGRPITEAFF. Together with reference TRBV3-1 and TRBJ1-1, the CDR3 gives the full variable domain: DTAVSQTPKYLVTQMGNDKSIKCEQNLGHDTMYWYKQDSKKFLKIMFSYNNKELIINETVPNRFSPKSPDKAHLNLHINSLELGDSAVYFCASSGRPITEAFFGQGTRLTVV.

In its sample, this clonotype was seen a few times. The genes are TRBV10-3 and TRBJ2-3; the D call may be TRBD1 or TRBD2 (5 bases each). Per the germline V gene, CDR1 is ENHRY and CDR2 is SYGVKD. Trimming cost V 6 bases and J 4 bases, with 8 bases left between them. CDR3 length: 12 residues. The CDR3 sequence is CAISLGADTQYF. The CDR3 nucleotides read TGTGCCATCAGCTTGGGGGCAGATACGCAGTATTTT.